A selection of T cell receptor beta chains follows, all from one sample in a study of blood T cell repertoires in COVID-19. Method: immunoSEQ multiplex PCR; TCRdb's copy keeps in-frame clones and lacks some. The sample has 200,000 to 250,000 clones, roughly 84% seen once; the top ten hold roughly a tenth. Specimen: peripheral blood. The receptors shown here come from a man aged 45 to 65 with active or convalescent COVID-19. Both conserved end residues are part of each CDR3. D genes are given only for firm matches. Clone sizes are given selectively: once, few, many, or a class where the clone is expanded.

d_call: .
v_call: TRBV2
clone_size: .
j_call: TRBJ1-6
cdr3_nt: TGTGCCAGCAGTTTGGAGGGTAGATCACCCCTCCACTTT
cdr3_aa: CASSLEGRSPLHF

d_call: .
v_call: TRBV3-1/TRBV3-2
clone_size: once
j_call: TRBJ2-7
cdr3_nt: TGTGCCAGCAGCCACCTAAAGGGGGTGTCCTACGAGCAGTACTTC
cdr3_aa: CASSHLKGVSYEQYF

d_call: .
v_call: TRBV9
clone_size: .
j_call: TRBJ2-1
cdr3_nt: TGTGCCAGCAGCCCTTCAGGTTCCCCCAGGGAGCAGTTCTTC
cdr3_aa: CASSPSGSPREQFF

d_call: TRBD1
v_call: TRBV20-1
clone_size: .
j_call: TRBJ2-3
cdr3_nt: TGCAGTGCTAGTAGGGGGCTAGGGGGATCAGATACGCAGTATTTT
cdr3_aa: CSASRGLGGSDTQYF

d_call: .
v_call: TRBV6-2/TRBV6-3
clone_size: .
j_call: TRBJ1-1
cdr3_nt: TGTGCCAGCAGTTATGTGAGGGCCAACACTGAAGCTTTCTTT
cdr3_aa: CASSYVRANTEAFF

d_call: TRBD1
v_call: TRBV4-3
clone_size: .
j_call: TRBJ2-3
cdr3_nt: TGCGCCAGCAGCCAAGTGGGGGGACAGGGGGCAGATACGCAGTATTTT
cdr3_aa: CASSQVGGQGADTQYF

d_call: TRBD2
v_call: TRBV5-1
clone_size: .
j_call: TRBJ2-5
cdr3_nt: TGCGCCAGCAGCTTCGGACTAGCGGAAGAGACCCAGTACTTC
cdr3_aa: CASSFGLAEETQYF

d_call: TRBD1
v_call: TRBV19
clone_size: .
j_call: TRBJ2-6
cdr3_nt: TGTGCCAGTAGTCCCTGGACAGGCAAACCTGGGGCCAACGTCCTGACTTTC
cdr3_aa: CASSPWTGKPGANVLTF

d_call: TRBD1
v_call: TRBV6-2/TRBV6-3
clone_size: .
j_call: TRBJ1-2
cdr3_nt: TGTGCCAGCAGCCTTGACAGGGGGCTTCATGGCTACACCTTC
cdr3_aa: CASSLDRGLHGYTF

d_call: TRBD1
v_call: TRBV7-2
clone_size: .
j_call: TRBJ1-2
cdr3_nt: TGTGCCAGCAGCCCCGGACAGGGGAGGTATGGCTACACCTTC
cdr3_aa: CASSPGQGRYGYTF

d_call: TRBD2
v_call: TRBV6-5
clone_size: .
j_call: TRBJ2-5
cdr3_nt: TGTGCCAGCAGTTACGGGGGAGGGAAAGAGACCCAGTACTTC
cdr3_aa: CASSYGGGKETQYF

d_call: .
v_call: TRBV4-1
clone_size: .
j_call: TRBJ1-4
cdr3_nt: TGCGCCAGCAGCCAAGAAGCGGAGGGAGGGCGAAGGGAAAAACTGTTTTTT
cdr3_aa: CASSQEAEGGRREKLFF

d_call: .
v_call: TRBV5-1
clone_size: .
j_call: TRBJ2-3
cdr3_nt: TGCGCCAGCAGCCTCTCAGGGGGAGGTACGCAGTATTTT
cdr3_aa: CASSLSGGGTQYF

d_call: TRBD2
v_call: TRBV3-1/TRBV3-2
clone_size: .
j_call: TRBJ2-7
cdr3_nt: TGTGCCAGCAGCCGGGGACTAGCGGGGGTCTACGAGCAGTACTTC
cdr3_aa: CASSRGLAGVYEQYF

d_call: TRBD1
v_call: TRBV7-2
clone_size: .
j_call: TRBJ1-2
cdr3_nt: TGTGCCAGCAGCCGGGACAGCCACTATGGCTACACCTTC
cdr3_aa: CASSRDSHYGYTF

d_call: .
v_call: TRBV29-1
clone_size: few
j_call: TRBJ2-2
cdr3_nt: TGCAGCGTTGATTCGGACAGTAACACCGGGGAGCTGTTTTTT
cdr3_aa: CSVDSDSNTGELFF

d_call: TRBD2
v_call: TRBV7-2
clone_size: .
j_call: TRBJ2-7
cdr3_nt: TGTGCCAGCAGCTTCCAGACTCTAGCGGGGTCCTACGAGCAGTACTTC
cdr3_aa: CASSFQTLAGSYEQYF

d_call: TRBD2
v_call: TRBV29-1
clone_size: .
j_call: TRBJ2-3
cdr3_nt: TGCAGCGTTGAGGGACTACAGAACACAGATACGCAGTATTTT
cdr3_aa: CSVEGLQNTDTQYF